This T cell receptor beta chain was recorded in a study of STAT3 mutations in large granular lymphocyte leukemia. Study observations and caveats: A small but highly pathogenic clone may have been missed. Every T-cell large granular lymphocyte leukemia patient had at least one immunodominant TCR beta clonotype.

Trimming removed 1 base at V and 7 bases at J, with 14 bases between. CDR3 length: 14 amino acids. Looked up from germline, CDR1 is MDHEN and CDR2 is SYDVKM. Clones were read by immunoSEQ multiplex PCR, and TCRdb kept only the in-frame ones, dropping some. The sample has some 27,000 clones; around 80% are singletons. About this clone: Its specificity is not known.

Sequencing was performed on peripheral blood mononuclear cells. The sequence was obtained from a woman aged 50 to 60 with T-cell large granular lymphocyte leukemia. Some clones in this sample may be carry-over from other donors' samples. The chain employs TRBV28 and TRBJ2-7; D might be TRBD1 (6 bases). This chain's CDR3 is CASSLYRAPGEQYF. CDR3 in DNA: TGTGCCAGCAGTTTATACAGGGCTCCAGGGGAGCAGTACTTC.